One and the same sample provided the 9 T cell receptor beta chains below, sequenced in a study of T cell responses to AZD1222 COVID-19 vaccine. The table came from immunoSEQ multiplex PCR; TCRdb's copy has only in-frame clones and leaves some out. The sample lists 89,000 or so clones; 75% to 95% were seen once. This specimen was peripheral blood, taken 28 days after the second AZD1222 dose. These receptors were taken from an adult who received the AZD1222 COVID-19 vaccine.

This chain joins TRBV12-3 or TRBV12-4 and TRBJ2-5, with unresolved D. The CDR3 contains 12 residues. V lost 2 bases and J lost 3, with 4 bases in between. The CDR3 sequence is CASSLTEETQYF. The CDR3 DNA follows: TGTGCCAGCAGTTTAACAGAAGAGACCCAGTACTTC.

V is TRBV5-1 and J is TRBJ2-7, with TRBD2 as a possible D gene (6 bases). Trimming removed 0 bases at V and 6 bases at J, with 16 bases between. Germline loops: CDR1 SGHRS, CDR2 YFSETQ. The CDR3 contains 15 residues. This CDR3 reads CASSLAGTLLGEQYF. DNA for the CDR3: TGCGCCAGCAGCTTGGCCGGGACTCTATTGGGCGAGCAGTACTTC.

J is TRBJ1-5 and V is TRBV28, with 7 bases aligning to TRBD1. The CDR3 sequence is 13 residues long. Germline V lookup: CDR1 MDHEN, CDR2 SYDVKM. V lost 6 bases, J lost 4 bases, and 3 bases stayed unmatched. This chain's CDR3 is CASRTGWNQPQHF. The CDR3 DNA follows: TGTGCCAGCAGGACAGGGTGGAATCAGCCCCAGCATTTT. Full variable domain (outside the CDR3, taken from reference TRBV28 and TRBJ1-5): DVKVTQSSRYLVKRTGEKVFLECVQDMDHENMFWYRQDPGLGLRLIYFSYDVKMKEKGDIPEGYSVSREKKERFSLILESASTNQTSMYLCASRTGWNQPQHFGDGTRLSIL.

This chain links TRBV5-1 with TRBJ2-7; 8 nucleotides line up with TRBD2. The CDR3 has 14 residues. CDR1 is SGHRS and CDR2 is YFSETQ in the germline V gene. V shed 4 bases, J shed 2 bases, and the junction held 5 bases outside the gene matches. For the CDR3, the DNA is TGCGCCAGCAGCAGCCCGGGAGGGCCCTACGAGCAGTACTTC. This codes for CASSSPGGPYEQYF.

In DNA form, the CDR3 reads TGTGCCAGCAGCCCCAGACTGCCGAACACTGAAGCTTTCTTT. Translated: CASSPRLPNTEAFF. The chain recombines TRBV6-2 or TRBV6-3 with TRBJ1-1; no clear D. The CDR3 is 14 amino acids. Between the trimmed V and J ends, which lost 6 bases and 1 base, there was a span of 12 bases. Germline lookup yields CDR1 MNHEY and CDR2 SVGEGT.

This chain links TRBV11-3 with TRBJ2-1; 10 positions match TRBD1. The V segment lost 4 bases and the J segment 7 bases; nucleotides outside the gene matches: 1. The CDR3 runs 13 residues. The germline gives CDR1 SGHNT, CDR2 YENEEA. DNA of the CDR3: TGTGCCAGCAGCTGGGACAGGGGAAATGAGCAGTTCTTC. It encodes CASSWDRGNEQFF.

The chain is built from TRBV7-9 and TRBJ2-3; D is ambiguous. Trimming pared 0 bases from V and 4 bases from J, leaving 2 bases between. The CDR3 contains 12 residues. Germline loops: CDR1 SEHNR, CDR2 FQNEAQ (reference sequence). CDR3 coding DNA: TGTGCCAGCAGCTTAGCCCCAGATACGCAGTATTTT. Amino acids: CASSLAPDTQYF.

V is TRBV6-5 and J is TRBJ2-3, with D possibly TRBD1 on 6 matching bases. Germline CDR1 MNHEY, CDR2 SVGAGI. V was trimmed by 8 bases and J by 2 bases, leaving 17 bases between them. The CDR3 sequence is 15 residues long. CDR3 amino acids: CASGSTGRYTDTQYF. CDR3 in DNA: TGTGCCAGCGGTTCGACAGGAAGATACACAGATACGCAGTATTTT.

This chain links TRBV7-2 with TRBJ2-7; D tentatively reads TRBD1 or TRBD2 (5 bases each). V lost 2 bases and J 0 bases, leaving 14 bases between the germline ends. CDR3 length equals 16 residues. Per germline, CDR1 SGHTA and CDR2 FQGNSA. The CDR3 is CASSLLGGTVSYEQYF. CDR3 nucleotides: TGTGCCAGCAGCTTACTTGGTGGGACGGTCTCCTACGAGCAGTACTTC.